One and the same sample provided the 26 T cell receptor beta chains below, sequenced in a study of Graves' ophthalmopathy and Graves' hyperthyroidism. RNA transcripts yielded amplified TCR beta CDR3 regions. After a first-round RT-PCR with HTBI primers, a second-round multiplex PCR was run. Each CDR3 protein is one row after TCRdb ran MiXCR on the multiplex PCR reads. The table lists about 740,000 distinct CDR3 sequences, about 44% of them singletons. The sequencing input was peripheral blood. The receptors come from an adult man with Graves' ophthalmopathy.

This chain joins TRBV29-1 and TRBJ1-1; D gene ambiguous. This CDR3 contains 11 residues. Deletions cut 7 bases from V and 4 bases from J, with 10 bases between. The germline CDR1 and CDR2 sequences are SQVTM and ANQGSEA. CDR3 amino acids: CSGGKGTEAFF. The CDR3 nucleotides are TGCAGCGGGGGTAAGGGCACTGAAGCTTTCTTT.

The sample holds many counts of this clonotype. J is TRBJ2-7 and V is TRBV20-1, with D possibly matching TRBD1 (6 bases). Germline loops: CDR1 DFQATT, CDR2 SNEGSKA (reference sequence). The CDR3 loop spans 12 amino acids. V was pared by 6 bases and J by 0 bases, with 9 bases between. The DNA for the CDR3 is TGCAGTGCCGACAGGAGCTCCTACGAGCAGTACTTC. This sequence encodes CSADRSSYEQYF.

The rearrangement joins TRBV7-9 to TRBJ2-2, with D hard to call. CDR1 and CDR2 from the germline V gene are SEHNR and FQNEAQ (reference sequence). The V end lost 2 bases, the J end lost 8 bases, and 12 bases lay between the germline ends. The length of the CDR3 is 14 residues. As DNA, the CDR3 is TGTGCCAGCAGCTTAAGCAAGGGTTTGGGGGAGCTGTTTTTT. This codes for CASSLSKGLGELFF.

The chain uses TRBV6-6 and TRBJ2-5; TRBD2 is a possible D gene (5 bases). The V gene's germline CDR1 is MNHNY and CDR2 SVGAGI (reference sequence). V lost 11 bases, J lost 1 base, and 17 bases lay in between. This CDR3 has 14 residues. CDR3: CAGNQQLAQETQYF. In DNA, the CDR3 is TGTGCCGGCAACCAGCAGCTAGCCCAAGAGACCCAGTACTTC.

The chain has TRBV11-2 and TRBJ2-5, with TRBD2 identical over 8 bases. CDR1 and CDR2 (germline): SGHAT, FQNNGV. The J segment lost 1 base and the V segment lost 5 bases, leaving 18 bases of the junction unmatched. The CDR3 length is 19 residues. This CDR3 is CASSRKPNSGTSLQETQYF. DNA of the CDR3: TGTGCCAGCAGCCGAAAACCAAATAGCGGGACAAGCCTCCAAGAGACCCAGTACTTC.

The rearrangement uses TRBV25-1 and TRBJ1-6, with D maybe TRBD1 (5 bases). V lost 9 bases and J 9 bases, leaving 12 bases between the germline ends. This CDR3 is 12 amino acids long. Germline V gene lookup returns CDR1 MGHDK and CDR2 SYGVNS. The CDR3 sequence: CASLTRASPLHF. In DNA form, the CDR3 reads TGTGCCAGTTTAACCAGGGCTTCACCCCTCCACTTT.

This clonotype was detected only a few times. The chain is built from TRBV20-1 and TRBJ1-6, with TRBD1 matching 9 bases. The germline CDR1 and CDR2 sequences are DFQATT and SNEGSKA (reference sequence). The CDR3 loop spans 16 amino acids. The V and J ends lost 0 bases and 6 bases, in that order; junction bases with no gene match: 6. The CDR3 sequence is CSARDFGTGSNSPLHF. CDR3 coding DNA: TGCAGTGCTAGAGATTTCGGGACAGGGTCTAATTCACCCCTCCACTTT.

In this sample, this clonotype turned up many times. V and J are TRBV29-1 and TRBJ1-3; no reliable D call. Trimming took 4 bases from V and 3 from J, leaving 13 bases between them. The V gene's germline CDR1 is SQVTM and CDR2 ANQGSEA. CDR3 length: 14 amino acids. In DNA, the CDR3 is TGCAGCGTTGTCGACCAAGGAGGTGGAAACACCATATATTTT. Protein: CSVVDQGGGNTIYF.

On this clonotype itself: At one end the junction does not follow the germline gene, possibly because of a read error. The rearrangement uses TRBV10-3 and TRBJ2-5; 7 nucleotides line up with TRBD1. Germline V CDR1 and CDR2: ENHRY, SYGVKD. The CDR3 is 14 amino acids. In DNA form, the CDR3 reads TGTGCCAGCAGTGGGAGACAGGGTATAGAGACCCAGTACTTC. It yields the protein CASSGRQGIETQYF.

The table lists this clonotype with many counts. V and J are TRBV7-9 and TRBJ2-7; TRBD1 matches 8 bases. Germline loops: CDR1 SEHNR, CDR2 FQNEAQ (reference sequence). The CDR3 totals 15 residues. The ends lost 1 base at V and 0 bases at J; junction bases unmatched: 2. The CDR3 bases are TGTGCCAGCAGCTTAGGGACAGGGAGCTCCTACGAGCAGTACTTC. Translation gives CASSLGTGSSYEQYF.

As to this clonotype: Compared with germline, one end of the junction differs, possibly owing to a read error. The rearrangement uses TRBV7-2 and TRBJ2-6; D unresolved. This CDR3 is 13 amino acids long. Germline V gene sequence: CDR1 SGHTA, CDR2 FQGNSA. For the CDR3, the DNA is TGTGCCAGCAGCCCAGTTGGGGACAACGTCCTGACTTTC. This translates into CASSPVGDNVLTF.

The chain has TRBV29-1 and TRBJ2-2, with unresolved D. CDR1 and CDR2 from the germline V gene are SQVTM and ANQGSEA. There are 15 residues in the CDR3. Trimming pared 1 base from V and 1 base from J, leaving 10 bases between. This chain's CDR3 is CSVEVVTGNTGELFF. In DNA, the CDR3 is TGCAGCGTTGAAGTGGTGACGGGGAACACCGGGGAGCTGTTTTTT.

The chain joins TRBV7-2 to TRBJ1-1; possibly TRBD1 for D (5 bases). The ends were cut back, 8 bases at V and 1 base at J, with 17 bases in the middle. The CDR3 is 15 amino acids. Germline lookup yields CDR1 SGHTA and CDR2 FQGNSA. The CDR3 loop reads CASGPQGRSNTEAFF. The CDR3 bases are TGTGCCAGCGGTCCCCAGGGACGGTCGAACACTGAAGCTTTCTTT.

About this clonotype itself: Germline is not matched at one junction end, which may reflect a read error. The chain joins TRBV7-3 to TRBJ2-7; D may be TRBD1 or TRBD2 (5 bases each). CDR1 and CDR2 from the germline V gene are SGHTA and FQGTGA. CDR3 length: 14 residues. The CDR3 reads CASSQDYSGGEQYF. CDR3 DNA sequence: TGCGCCAGCAGCCAAGATTATTCTGGGGGCGAGCAGTACTTC.

A few counts support this clonotype. The CDR3 loop reads CSARDRRGTEAFF. In DNA form, the CDR3 reads TGCAGTGCTAGAGATAGGAGGGGAACTGAAGCTTTCTTT. V is TRBV20-1 and J is TRBJ1-1; D possibly corresponds to TRBD1 (5 bases). The CDR3 runs 13 residues. Trimming left V 0 bases short and J 5 bases short, with 10 bases between. Germline CDR1 and CDR2: DFQATT and SNEGSKA (reference sequence).

The gene calls are TRBV15 and TRBJ1-2; D remains unclear. The CDR3 is 14 amino acids. With 3 bases removed from V and 6 bases from J, the gap between germline ends came to 14 bases. Germline V gene lookup returns CDR1 LNHNV and CDR2 YYDKDF (reference sequence). The CDR3 region is CATSSYDVTDGYTF. The CDR3 DNA follows: TGTGCCACCAGCAGTTACGACGTCACCGATGGCTACACCTTC.

The chain employs TRBV2 and TRBJ2-7, with 7 bases identical to TRBD1. CDR3 length: 15 residues. V was clipped by 4 bases and J by 1 base; unmatched bases: 7. Per the germline V gene, CDR1 is SNHLY and CDR2 is FYNNEI. For the CDR3, the DNA is TGTGCCAGCAGTGTATCCCGACAGGGATCCTACGAGCAGTACTTC. Translated: CASSVSRQGSYEQYF.

This clonotype was detected many times. The V call is TRBV29-1, the J call TRBJ1-4, with D hard to call. Trimming took 8 bases from V and 8 from J, leaving 15 bases between them. This CDR3 spans 12 amino acids. CDR1 and CDR2 from the germline V gene are SQVTM and ANQGSEA. The CDR3 DNA sequence: TGCAGCATCAATAGAGGAAGCGAAAAACTGTTTTTT. Its translation is CSINRGSEKLFF.

This clonotype appeared a few times. The rearrangement links TRBV7-8 to TRBJ1-5; D is ambiguous. V was clipped by 8 bases and J by 2 bases, with 16 bases between them. Germline CDR1 is SGHVS and CDR2 is FQNEAQ. This CDR3 contains 15 residues. The CDR3 is CASSPGMGGNQPQHF. In nucleotides, the CDR3 is TGTGCCAGCTCACCCGGAATGGGTGGCAATCAGCCCCAGCATTTT.

In its sample, this clonotype was seen a few times. This chain uses TRBV9 with TRBJ1-1, with D uncertain. The CDR3 runs to 15 residues. Germline CDR1 is SGDLS and CDR2 is YYNGEE. V shed 4 bases and J shed 5 bases, with 18 bases lying between them. CDR3 residues: CASSPSGNLGTEAFF. Here the CDR3 DNA reads TGTGCCAGCAGCCCCTCGGGTAATCTGGGGACTGAAGCTTTCTTT.

The chain links TRBV20-1 to TRBJ2-5; 8 nucleotides match TRBD2. The CDR3 consists of 12 residues. Unmatched junction bases numbered 1, after V lost 4 bases and J lost 3 bases. The germline V gene has CDR1 DFQATT and CDR2 SNEGSKA (reference sequence). The CDR3 DNA follows: TGCAGTGCTAAACTAGCGGAAGAGACCCAGTACTTC. As protein: CSAKLAEETQYF.

This chain joins TRBV10-2 and TRBJ1-2, with a weak D call TRBD1 (5 bases). The germline CDR1 and CDR2 sequences are WSHSY and SAAADI. The CDR3 has 15 residues. V dropped 0 bases and J dropped 4 bases, with 12 bases sitting between them. The CDR3 region has the DNA TGCGCCAGCAGTGAGTCAGGGCAGGGAATCTATGGCTACACCTTC. Its translation is CASSESGQGIYGYTF.

CDR3 DNA: TGCAGCTTAGAGGAGCGGCGATTCCAAGAGACCCAGTACTTC. This gives the protein CSLEERRFQETQYF. This chain links TRBV29-1 with TRBJ2-5, with TRBD2 as a possible D gene (5 bases). CDR1 is SQVTM and CDR2 is ANQGSEA in the germline V gene. Trimming removed 8 bases from V and 1 base from J, with 17 bases in between. This CDR3 comprises 14 residues.

This chain connects TRBV7-9 to TRBJ2-3, with D possibly matching TRBD2 (6 bases). Germline V gives CDR1 SEHNR, CDR2 FQNEAQ (reference sequence). The CDR3 contains 13 residues. V lost 7 bases and J 2 bases, leaving 10 bases between the germline ends. The CDR3 region has the DNA TGTGCCAGCATTCGGGGGATCACAGATACGCAGTATTTT. It specifies CASIRGITDTQYF.

Many counts were recorded for this clonotype. The rearrangement links TRBV29-1 to TRBJ2-7; TRBD2 is a possible D gene (7 bases). Between the trimmed V and J ends, which lost 3 bases and 0 bases, there was a span of 12 bases. The CDR3 length is 14 residues. CDR1 is SQVTM, CDR2 ANQGSEA, per germline. The CDR3 bases are TGCAGCGTTGAGGCGGGGGCAAACTCCTACGAGCAGTACTTC. Encoded protein: CSVEAGANSYEQYF.

This clonotype turned up a few times. One end of the junction does not line up with germline, which may come from a read error. The gene calls are TRBV10-3 and TRBJ1-6, with D perhaps matching TRBD1 (6 bases). The CDR3 extends over 16 amino acids. From germline, CDR1 is ENHRY and CDR2 SYGVKD. In DNA, the CDR3 is TGTGCCAGCAGTTTAGAGACAGGAACCTATAATTCACCCCTCCACTTT. Its translation is CASSLETGTYNSPLHF.